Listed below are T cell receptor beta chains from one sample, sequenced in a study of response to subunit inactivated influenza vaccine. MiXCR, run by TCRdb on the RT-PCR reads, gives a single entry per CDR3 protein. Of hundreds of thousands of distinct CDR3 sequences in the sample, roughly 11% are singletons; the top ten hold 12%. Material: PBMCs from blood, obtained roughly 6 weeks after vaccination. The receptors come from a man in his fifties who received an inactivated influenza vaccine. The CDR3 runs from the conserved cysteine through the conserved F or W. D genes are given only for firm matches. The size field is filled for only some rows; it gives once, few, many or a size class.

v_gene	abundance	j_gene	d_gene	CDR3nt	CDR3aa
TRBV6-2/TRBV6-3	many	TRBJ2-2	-	TGTGCCAGCAGTACGATACAGGGAATATCCGGGGAGCTGTTTTTT	CASSTIQGISGELFF
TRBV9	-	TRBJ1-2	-	TGTGCCAGCAGCGTAGAGTCCAGAAACTATGGCTACACCTTC	CASSVESRNYGYTF
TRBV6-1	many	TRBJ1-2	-	TGTGCCAGCAGTCCGACGGCCTACTATGGCTACACCTTC	CASSPTAYYGYTF
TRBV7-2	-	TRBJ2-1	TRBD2	TGTGCCAGCAGCCCTATAGCGGGAGCATTGGTCTACTACTACAATGAGCAGTTCTTC	CASSPIAGALVYYYNEQFF
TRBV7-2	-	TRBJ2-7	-	TGTGCCAGCAGCTTCGCTACTTCCTACGAGCAGTACTTC	CASSFATSYEQYF
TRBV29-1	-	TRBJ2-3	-	TGCAGCGTGGGGTCGGCGGTTTCCACAGATACGCAGTATTTT	CSVGSAVSTDTQYF
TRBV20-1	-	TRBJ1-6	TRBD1	TGCAGTGCCACCGGGACAGTTAATTCACCCCTCCACTTT	CSATGTVNSPLHF
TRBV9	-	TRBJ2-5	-	TGTGCCAGCAGCGTAGCCAACCCGTCAGGCCAAGAGACCCAGTACTTC	CASSVANPSGQETQYF
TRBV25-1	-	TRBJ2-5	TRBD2	TGTGCCAGCAGTGAATCGGGACTAGCGGTGGAAGAGACCCAGTACTTC	CASSESGLAVEETQYF
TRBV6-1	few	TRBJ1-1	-	TGTGCCAGCAGGGACTTAAAGAACACTGAAGCTTTCTTT	CASRDLKNTEAFF
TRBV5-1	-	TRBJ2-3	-	TGCGCCAGCAAAAACACAGATACGCAGTATTTT	CASKNTDTQYF
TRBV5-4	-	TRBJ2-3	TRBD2	TGTGCCAGCAGCTCCGGGACAACTAGCGGGGGCCTGACTACAGATACGCAGTATTTT	CASSSGTTSGGLTTDTQYF
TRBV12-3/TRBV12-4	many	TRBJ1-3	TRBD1	TGTGCCAGCAGTCCTTGGACAGGGGTACCCGGAAACACCATATATTTT	CASSPWTGVPGNTIYF
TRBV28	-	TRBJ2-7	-	TGTGCCAGCAGTCCCCACTTGGGGTCTATGTATGAGCAGTACTTC	CASSPHLGSMYEQYF
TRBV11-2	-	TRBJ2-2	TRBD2	TGTGCCAGCAGCTGGCGGATAGGGCTAGCGGGAGGATCGAAGAACACCGGGGAGCTGTTTTTT	CASSWRIGLAGGSKNTGELFF
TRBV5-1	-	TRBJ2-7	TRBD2	TGCGCCAGCAGTTATGGAATGACTAGCGGGTCCTACGAGCAGTACTTC	CASSYGMTSGSYEQYF
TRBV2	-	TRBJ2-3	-	TGTGCCAGCAGATCTTTGGGAGCAGATACGCAGTATTTT	CASRSLGADTQYF
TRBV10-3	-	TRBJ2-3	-	TGTGCCATCAGGGAGCCTAGCGACAGCACAGATACGCAGTATTTT	CAIREPSDSTDTQYF
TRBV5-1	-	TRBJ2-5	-	TGCGCCAGCAGGGTAGCGGAGACCCAGTACTTC	CASRVAETQYF
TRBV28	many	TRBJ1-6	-	TGTGCCAGCAGTTTCATATGGGGCAGGAGGGATAATTCACCCCTCCACTTT	CASSFIWGRRDNSPLHF
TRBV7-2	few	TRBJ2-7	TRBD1	TGTGCCAGCAGCTCGGGACAGGTCTCCTACGAGCAGTACTTC	CASSSGQVSYEQYF
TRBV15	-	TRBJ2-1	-	TGTGCCACCAGCAGTGATTGGAGCTCCTACAATGAGCTGTTCTTC	CATSSDWSSYNELFF
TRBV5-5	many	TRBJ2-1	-	TGTGCCAGCACGCTTCGAGGGTCCTCTGGCAATGAGCAGTTCTTC	CASTLRGSSGNEQFF
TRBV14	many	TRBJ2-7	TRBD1	TGTGCCAGCAGCCAAGGGACAGGGCTTGGCTACGAGCAGTACTTC	CASSQGTGLGYEQYF
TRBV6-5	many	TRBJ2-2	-	TGTGCCAGCAGTTTGCGCCAAACGAACACCGGGGAGCTGTTTTTT	CASSLRQTNTGELFF
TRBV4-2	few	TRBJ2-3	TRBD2	TGTGCCAGCAGCCACACGGGACTATCAGATACGCAGTATTTT	CASSHTGLSDTQYF
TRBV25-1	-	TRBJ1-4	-	TGTGCCAGCAGCCCGGACATCCAACTGTTTTTT	CASSPDIQLFF
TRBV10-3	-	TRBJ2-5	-	TGTGCCAGCAGCGGGCCTTCCCAAGAGACCCAGTACTTC	CASSGPSQETQYF
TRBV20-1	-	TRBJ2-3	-	TGCAGTGCTAGAGATGGCAGGGCCACAGATACGCAGTATTTT	CSARDGRATDTQYF
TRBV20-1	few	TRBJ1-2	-	TGCAGACTCATGGACAGAACTAACTATGGCTACACCTTC	CRLMDRTNYGYTF
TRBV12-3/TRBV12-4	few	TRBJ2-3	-	TGTGCCAGCAAACAGGGCTCACATACGCAGTATTTT	CASKQGSHTQYF
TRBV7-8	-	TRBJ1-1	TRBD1	TGTGCCAGCAGCCCTCGGACAGGCAGAATGAACACTGAAGCTTTCTTT	CASSPRTGRMNTEAFF
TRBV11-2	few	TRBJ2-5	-	TGTGCCAGCAGCTTAAATCCTGGGGAGACCCAGTACTTC	CASSLNPGETQYF
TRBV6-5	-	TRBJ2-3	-	TGTGCCAGCAGTTCTCCCGAATGGGGAGATACGCAGTATTTT	CASSSPEWGDTQYF
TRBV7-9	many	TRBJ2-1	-	TGTGCCAGCAGCTTAGTTGGACAGATATACAATGAGCAGTTCTTC	CASSLVGQIYNEQFF
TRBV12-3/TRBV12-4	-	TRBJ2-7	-	TGTGCCAGCAGTCCAAACCCCCCCGGCAGGGGAGGGTACGAGCAGTACTTC	CASSPNPPGRGGYEQYF
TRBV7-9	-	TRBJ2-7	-	TGTGCCAGCAGCTTACCCCGGAACTACGAGCAGTACTTC	CASSLPRNYEQYF